The 22 T cell receptor beta chains reported below all come from one sample, sequenced in a study of blood T cell repertoires in COVID-19. TCRdb keeps only in-frame clones here, not all; method: immunoSEQ multiplex PCR. The sample includes approximately 170,000 clones, about four fifths of them seen just once. The sequenced material came from peripheral blood. All receptors derive from a man in his 60s with active or convalescent COVID-19.

The V gene is TRBV3-1 (or the pseudogene TRBV3-2), the J gene TRBJ1-1, with D hard to call. Germline assignment: CDR1 LGHDT and CDR2 YNNKEL (reference sequence). V dropped 10 bases and J dropped 3 bases, with 12 bases sitting between them. This CDR3 region has 12 residues. CDR3 residues: CATSSSYTEAFF. The CDR3 DNA sequence: TGTGCCACGAGTAGCTCGTACACTGAAGCTTTCTTT.

The V and J genes are TRBV4-1 and TRBJ1-1, with 10 bases identical to TRBD1. The CDR3 has 16 residues. J lost 4 bases, V lost 4 bases, and 9 bases had no gene match. Per the germline V gene, CDR1 is MGHRA and CDR2 is YSYEKL. CDR3 nucleotide sequence: TGCGCCAGCAGCCCAAGACAGGGGGCATCAGGCACTGAAGCTTTCTTT. The encoded protein is CASSPRQGASGTEAFF.

This clone was seen once. The chain joins TRBV4-1 to TRBJ1-3, with D possibly matching TRBD1 (5 bases). Per germline, CDR1 MGHRA and CDR2 YSYEKL. The CDR3 spans 16 residues. The germline V and J ends were trimmed by 1 base and 4 bases, with 14 bases remaining between them. The CDR3 DNA follows: TGCGCCAGCAGCCAAGTATCCTCAGGGTTGGGAAACACCATATATTTT. Translated, it gives CASSQVSSGLGNTIYF.

In nucleotides, the CDR3 is TGTGCCAGCTCACCGCAAGGGACAGGGGAGGCCGGGGAGCTGTTTTTT. It codes for CASSPQGTGEAGELFF. The chain recombines TRBV18 with TRBJ2-2, with TRBD1 matching 10 bases. With 3 bases clipped from V and 6 bases from J, the junction kept 7 bases outside the gene matches. This CDR3 is built from 16 residues. Germline V gene sequence: CDR1 KGHSH, CDR2 LQKENI.

The sample holds many counts of this clone. The chain couples TRBV24-1 to TRBJ2-1, with D perhaps TRBD2 (6 bases). The ends were cut back, 5 bases at V and 5 bases at J, with 36 bases in the middle. This CDR3 is built from 22 residues. The germline CDR1 and CDR2 sequences are KGHDR and SFDVKD. CDR3 residues: CATSGQSSTPGLTPRGDNEQFF. The CDR3 bases are TGTGCCACCAGTGGTCAAAGTTCTACGCCGGGACTTACACCCCGTGGGGACAATGAGCAGTTCTTC.

Only a few counts were recorded for this clone. The chain is built from TRBV5-1 and TRBJ1-1; 7 positions match TRBD1. V was clipped by 2 bases and J by 3 bases; unmatched bases: 10. The germline CDR1 and CDR2 sequences are SGHRS and YFSETQ. This CDR3 is built from 16 residues. Written as DNA, the CDR3 is TGCGCCAGCAGCTTAGACAGGGCGCCCCTGGACACTGAAGCTTTCTTT. Its translation is CASSLDRAPLDTEAFF. Variable domain in full (rest from reference TRBV5-1 and TRBJ1-1): KAGVTQTPRYLIKTRGQQVTLSCSPISGHRSVSWYQQTPGQGLQFLFEYFSETQRNKGNFPGRFSGRQFSNSRSEMNVSTLELGDSALYLCASSLDRAPLDTEAFFGQGTRLTVV.

The chain has TRBV7-3 and TRBJ1-2; 9 bases line up with TRBD1. Germline loops: CDR1 SGHTA, CDR2 FQGTGA. The CDR3 runs 13 residues. V gave up 4 bases and J gave up 7 bases; unmatched junction bases: 4. The CDR3 is CASSSGQGGGYTF. The CDR3, as DNA: TGTGCCAGCAGCTCGGGACAGGGCGGTGGCTACACCTTC.

The rearrangement links TRBV6-5 to TRBJ2-1; D is unclear. V lost 5 bases and J 4 bases, leaving 15 bases between the germline ends. The CDR3 covers 15 residues. Germline values: CDR1 MNHEY, CDR2 SVGAGI. The CDR3 here is CASSPGEVPYNEQFF. The CDR3 nucleotides are TGTGCCAGCAGTCCTGGAGAAGTACCGTACAATGAGCAGTTCTTC.

The V call is TRBV27, the J call TRBJ1-3; 7 bases map to TRBD1. This CDR3 region has 15 residues. V shed 6 bases and J 0 bases; nucleotides not matched to a gene: 5. Germline CDR1 reads MNHEY; CDR2 reads SMNVEV (reference sequence). The CDR3 sequence is CASSPHRGSGNTIYF. Written as DNA, the CDR3 is TGTGCCAGCAGCCCACACAGGGGCTCTGGAAACACCATATATTTT.

In its sample, this clone was seen once. The J gene is TRBJ1-3, the V gene TRBV11-2; possible D gene TRBD1, 5 bases. The CDR3 sequence is 16 residues long. V dropped 6 bases and J dropped 11 bases, with 26 bases sitting between them. Per the germline V gene, CDR1 is SGHAT and CDR2 is FQNNGV. As DNA, the CDR3 is TGTGCCAGCAGTCCTCCCGGGGGACTCCCCCCCATGGCCATATATTTT. Its translation is CASSPPGGLPPMAIYF. The variable domain in full, with the rest retrieved from reference TRBV11-2 and TRBJ1-3, is EAGVAQSPRYKIIEKRQSVAFWCNPISGHATLYWYQQILGQGPKLLIQFQNNGVVDDSQLPKDRFSAERLKGVDSTLKIQPAKLEDSAVYLCASSPPGGLPPMAIYFGEGSWLTVV.

The chain joins TRBV6-5 to TRBJ2-3, with 7 nucleotides matching TRBD1. Looked up from germline, CDR1 is MNHEY and CDR2 is SVGAGI. Trimming removed 11 bases from V and 0 bases from J; junction bases left unmatched: 2. CDR3 length equals 12 residues. CDR3 in amino acids: CAGGQSTDTQYF. For the CDR3, the DNA is TGTGCCGGGGGACAGAGCACAGATACGCAGTATTTT.

This clone appeared once. This chain connects TRBV7-9 to TRBJ2-2; the D is unclear. The CDR3 is 11 amino acids. Germline values: CDR1 SEHNR, CDR2 FQNEAQ (reference sequence). Trimming cost V 5 bases and J 4 bases, with 2 bases left between them. In DNA, the CDR3 is TGTGCCAGCAGCCTCACCGGGGAGCTGTTTTTT. Its protein product is CASSLTGELFF. The full variable domain, in which reference TRBV7-9 and TRBJ2-2 provide the parts outside the CDR3, is DTGVSQNPRHKITKRGQNVTFRCDPISEHNRLYWYRQTLGQGPEFLTYFQNEAQLEKSRLLSDRFSAERPKGSFSTLEIQRTEQGDSAMYLCASSLTGELFFGEGSRLTVL.

The gene calls are TRBV11-2 and TRBJ2-7; 7 bases are a match to TRBD2. The germline V gene has CDR1 SGHAT and CDR2 FQNNGV. The ends lost 6 bases at V and 0 bases at J; junction bases unmatched: 8. The CDR3 length is 15 residues. DNA for the CDR3: TGTGCCAGCAGTCAGAGCGGGGTTAGCTCCTACGAGCAGTACTTC. Its translation is CASSQSGVSSYEQYF.

The V and J genes are TRBV19 and TRBJ1-5, with D unclear. CDR1 LNHDA and CDR2 SQIVND come from the germline V gene (reference sequence). Trimming shortened V by 11 bases and J by 0 bases, and 11 bases separated the two germline ends. This CDR3 has 13 amino acids. The CDR3 DNA reads as TGTGCCTCCTCGGTCAATAGCAATCAGCCCCAGCATTTT. Its translation is CASSVNSNQPQHF.

The chain is built from TRBV9 and TRBJ1-3; D is perhaps TRBD1 (5 bases). The germline V and J ends were trimmed by 3 bases and 0 bases, with 13 bases remaining between them. The CDR3 spans 16 residues. Germline V gives CDR1 SGDLS, CDR2 YYNGEE. CDR3 in amino acids: CASSARQLTSGNTIYF. The DNA of the CDR3 is TGTGCCAGCAGCGCGAGACAGCTTACCTCTGGAAACACCATATATTTT.

The chain carries TRBV5-5 and TRBJ1-6; no firm D call. This CDR3 contains 14 residues. V was shortened by 0 bases and J by 6 bases, with 7 bases between the two germline ends. Germline loops: CDR1 SGHKS, CDR2 YYEKEE (reference sequence). The CDR3 DNA is TGTGCCAGCAGCTTGGACAGTCCTAATTCACCCCTCCACTTT. This translates into CASSLDSPNSPLHF. Full variable domain (remainder filled in from reference TRBV5-5 and TRBJ1-6): DAGVTQSPTHLIKTRGQQVTLRCSPISGHKSVSWYQQVLGQGPQFIFQYYEKEERGRGNFPDRFSARQFPNYSSELNVNALLLGDSALYLCASSLDSPNSPLHFGNGTRLTVT.

This clone was found a few times. This chain connects TRBV28 to TRBJ1-5; 7 positions agree with TRBD1. V lost 6 bases and J lost 0; bases outside the gene matches: 2. CDR1 MDHEN and CDR2 SYDVKM come from the germline V gene. This CDR3 is 14 amino acids long. The CDR3 DNA follows: TGTGCCAGCAGGACAGGGAATAGCAATCAGCCCCAGCATTTT. This translates into CASRTGNSNQPQHF.

The V gene is TRBV11-2, the J gene TRBJ2-2; D not certain. CDR1 and CDR2 (germline): SGHAT, FQNNGV. Trimming removed 0 bases from V and 5 bases from J, with 7 bases in between. This CDR3 is built from 14 residues. CDR3 loop: CASSLDLGTGELFF. As DNA, the CDR3 is TGTGCCAGCAGCTTAGATCTCGGTACCGGGGAGCTGTTTTTT.

The CDR3: CASSQVRGAEVETQYF. Written as DNA, the CDR3 is TGTGCCAGCAGCCAAGTGCGGGGGGCCGAGGTGGAGACCCAGTACTTC. The V and J genes are TRBV14 and TRBJ2-5, with 8 bases identical to TRBD2. The CDR3 extends over 16 amino acids. Germline assignment: CDR1 SGHDN and CDR2 FVKESK. Trimming removed 1 base from V and 5 bases from J; junction bases left unmatched: 9. Combining the CDR3 with reference TRBV14 and TRBJ2-5 gives the whole variable domain EAGVTQFPSHSVIEKGQTVTLRCDPISGHDNLYWYRRVMGKEIKFLLHFVKESKQDESGMPNNRFLAERTGGTYSTLKVQPAELEDSGVYFCASSQVRGAEVETQYFGPGTRLLVL.

This clone is a singleton in its sample. The V and J genes are TRBV7-9 and TRBJ1-5, with D unclear. The CDR3 is made up of 14 amino acids. Trimming removed 2 bases from V and 7 bases from J, with 12 bases in between. CDR1 is SEHNR, CDR2 FQNEAQ, per germline (reference sequence). This CDR3 reads CASSLTEYGQPQHF. The DNA of the CDR3 is TGTGCCAGCAGCTTAACGGAGTATGGACAGCCCCAGCATTTT.

The genes are TRBV5-1 and TRBJ2-2, with 7 bases matching TRBD2. Germline lookup yields CDR1 SGHRS and CDR2 YFSETQ. The CDR3 loop spans 17 amino acids. J was trimmed by 5 bases and V by 2 bases; bases with no gene match: 12. The CDR3 is CASSFGLTGGPTGELFF. CDR3 in DNA: TGCGCCAGCAGCTTTGGGTTGACGGGGGGTCCGACCGGGGAGCTGTTTTTT.

The rearrangement uses TRBV9 and TRBJ2-5; 7 bases match TRBD2. This CDR3 comprises 15 residues. Germline CDR1 SGDLS, CDR2 YYNGEE. V was pared by 1 base and J by 1 base, with 4 bases of the junction left unmatched. The CDR3 reads CASSVLGGSQETQYF. The CDR3 DNA sequence: TGTGCCAGCAGCGTACTCGGGGGGTCCCAAGAGACCCAGTACTTC. The full variable domain, in which reference TRBV9 and TRBJ2-5 provide the parts outside the CDR3, is DSGVTQTPKHLITATGQRVTLRCSPRSGDLSVYWYQQSLDQGLQFLIQYYNGEERAKGNILERFSAQQFPDLHSELNLSSLELGDSALYFCASSVLGGSQETQYFGPGTRLLVL.